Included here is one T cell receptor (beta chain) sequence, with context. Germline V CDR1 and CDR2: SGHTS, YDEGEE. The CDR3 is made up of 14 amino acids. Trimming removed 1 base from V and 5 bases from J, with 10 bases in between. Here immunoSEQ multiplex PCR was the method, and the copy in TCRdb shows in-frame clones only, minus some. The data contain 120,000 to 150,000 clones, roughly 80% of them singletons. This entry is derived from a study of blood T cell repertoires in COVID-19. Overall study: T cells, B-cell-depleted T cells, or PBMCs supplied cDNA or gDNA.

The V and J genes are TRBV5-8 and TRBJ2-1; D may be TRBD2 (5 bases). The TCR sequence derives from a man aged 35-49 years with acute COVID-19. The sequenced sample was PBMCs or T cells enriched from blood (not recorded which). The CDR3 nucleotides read TGTGCCAGCAGCTTGAATCGGGAAAACAATGAGCAGTTCTTC. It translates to CASSLNRENNEQFF.